Sequencing of this T cell receptor (beta chain) was carried out in a study of blood T cell repertoires in COVID-19. Study summary: T cells, B-cell-depleted T cells, or PBMCs supplied cDNA or gDNA.

Germline V CDR1 and CDR2: LGHNT, FRNRAP. This CDR3 has 12 amino acids. Trimming pared 2 bases from V and 5 bases from J, leaving 6 bases between. In the original workflow: Estimated nucleated cell counts came from reference gene primer amplification. The table came from immunoSEQ multiplex PCR; TCRdb's copy has only in-frame clones and leaves some out. D and trimming come from the DNA, and the V and J calls and clone size come from that table. Of some 430,000 clones listed, about 90% are singletons. Sequencing was performed on PBMCs or T cells enriched from blood (not recorded which). This TCR came from a man younger than 35 who had recovered from COVID-19. V gene TRBV12-5 combines with J gene TRBJ1-2; D is unclear. CDR3 coding DNA: TGTGCTAGTGGTTTGAGCCGGTATGGCTACACCTTC. Translation gives CASGLSRYGYTF. The full variable domain, its missing parts supplied by reference TRBV12-5 and TRBJ1-2, is DARVTQTPRHKVTEMGQEVTMRCQPILGHNTVFWYRQTMMQGLELLAYFRNRAPLDDSGMPKDRFSAEMPDATLATLKIQPSEPRDSAVYFCASGLSRYGYTFGSGTRLTVV.